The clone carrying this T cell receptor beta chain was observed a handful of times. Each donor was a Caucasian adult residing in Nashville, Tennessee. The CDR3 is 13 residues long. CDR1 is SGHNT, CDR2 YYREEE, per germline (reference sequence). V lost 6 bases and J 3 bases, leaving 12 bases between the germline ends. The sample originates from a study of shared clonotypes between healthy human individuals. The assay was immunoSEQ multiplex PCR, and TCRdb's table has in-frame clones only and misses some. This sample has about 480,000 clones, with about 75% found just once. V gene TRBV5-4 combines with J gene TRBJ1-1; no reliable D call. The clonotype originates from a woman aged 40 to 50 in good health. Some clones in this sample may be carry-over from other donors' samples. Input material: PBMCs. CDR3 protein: CASKLPGDTEAFF. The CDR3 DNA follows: TGTGCCAGCAAGCTTCCCGGGGACACTGAAGCTTTCTTT.